A selection of T cell receptor beta chains follows, all from one sample in a study of T cell changes during pregnancy in multiple sclerosis. Measured with immunoSEQ multiplex PCR; TCRdb has only the in-frame clones, and not every one. The sample consists of about 59,000 clones, approximately 91% of them appearing once. The sequencing here drew on peripheral blood, taken in the second trimester of pregnancy. All receptors derive from a female donor with multiple sclerosis, enrolled in a pregnancy study. CDR3s include the opening cysteine and the closing phenylalanine or tryptophan. Each record gives: V gene, J gene, CDR3 protein.

TRBV2,TRBJ2-2,CASRDTGSTGELFF
TRBV27,TRBJ2-4,CASTRTGVTKNIQYF
TRBV6-1,TRBJ1-5,CASSIQGNQPQHF
TRBV7-9,TRBJ2-1,CASSLALAGVYNEQFF
TRBV28,TRBJ2-2,CASSFTNTGELFF
TRBV19,TRBJ2-7,CASSTDRRGLQVEQYF
TRBV6-6,TRBJ1-2,CASSYPPEAYGYTF
TRBV28,TRBJ2-3,CASISMPPDTQYF
TRBV7-7,TRBJ2-1,CASSLEGGGEQFF
TRBV6-1,TRBJ2-7,CASSIPSDRGYEQYF
TRBV7-9,TRBJ1-2,CASSPVLYGYTF
TRBV7-9,TRBJ2-1,CASSLVDSYNEQFF
TRBV27,TRBJ1-2,CASTRQAGNHGYTF
TRBV7-9,TRBJ1-1,CASSGAGEWVAFF
TRBV5-1,TRBJ2-3,CASSLSGAITDTQYF
TRBV5-8,TRBJ1-1,CASSLRGLGTEAFF
TRBV5-1,TRBJ2-7,CASRWDRLEQYF
TRBV7-2,TRBJ1-5,CASSLAGLKPQHF
TRBV10-2,TRBJ2-5,CASTQSVAGTQYF
TRBV10-3,TRBJ1-6,CAISDPLQTGPYSPLHF
TRBV5-4,TRBJ1-4,CASSLGASATNEKLFF
TRBV7-9,TRBJ1-2,CASSSGTGAHPGKGYTF
TRBV14,TRBJ1-2,CASSEGQYYGYTF
TRBV9,TRBJ1-5,CASSRAGEQPQHF
TRBV6-5,TRBJ1-4,CASSYRHRQGEKLFF
TRBV5-5,TRBJ2-1,CASRQDRGYGEQFF
TRBV5-1,TRBJ2-7,CASSLGPRHGGSYEQYF
TRBV7-2,TRBJ2-2,CASSRRGSSGEAGELFF
TRBV5-1,TRBJ1-4,CASSSWTATNEKLFF
TRBV2,TRBJ1-1,CASSSTGGTEAFF
TRBV4-3,TRBJ1-2,CASSQAQGRVVHGYTF
TRBV5-1,TRBJ2-3,CASRGASSTDTQYF
TRBV9,TRBJ1-4,CASSLHSGTGHEKLFF
TRBV4-1,TRBJ1-1,CASSQDFGGGEAFF
TRBV20-1,TRBJ1-6,CSASGHSPLHF
TRBV9,TRBJ1-2,CASSPGDRNYGYTF
TRBV5-1,TRBJ2-7,CASSLKPRTSGATFSYEQYF
TRBV18,TRBJ2-3,CASSFRSGSSTDTQYF
TRBV10-1,TRBJ2-7,CASSNPGQGAHEQYF
TRBV18,TRBJ2-7,CASSPPKGQGNSEQYF
TRBV7-2,TRBJ2-3,CASTPSSTDTQYF
TRBV12-5,TRBJ1-5,CASGKPGQGGNQPQHF
TRBV2,TRBJ2-3,CASGGSTDTQYF
TRBV6-6,TRBJ1-1,CASTRVLGTEAFF
TRBV2,TRBJ1-3,CASGVEGGVGNTIYF